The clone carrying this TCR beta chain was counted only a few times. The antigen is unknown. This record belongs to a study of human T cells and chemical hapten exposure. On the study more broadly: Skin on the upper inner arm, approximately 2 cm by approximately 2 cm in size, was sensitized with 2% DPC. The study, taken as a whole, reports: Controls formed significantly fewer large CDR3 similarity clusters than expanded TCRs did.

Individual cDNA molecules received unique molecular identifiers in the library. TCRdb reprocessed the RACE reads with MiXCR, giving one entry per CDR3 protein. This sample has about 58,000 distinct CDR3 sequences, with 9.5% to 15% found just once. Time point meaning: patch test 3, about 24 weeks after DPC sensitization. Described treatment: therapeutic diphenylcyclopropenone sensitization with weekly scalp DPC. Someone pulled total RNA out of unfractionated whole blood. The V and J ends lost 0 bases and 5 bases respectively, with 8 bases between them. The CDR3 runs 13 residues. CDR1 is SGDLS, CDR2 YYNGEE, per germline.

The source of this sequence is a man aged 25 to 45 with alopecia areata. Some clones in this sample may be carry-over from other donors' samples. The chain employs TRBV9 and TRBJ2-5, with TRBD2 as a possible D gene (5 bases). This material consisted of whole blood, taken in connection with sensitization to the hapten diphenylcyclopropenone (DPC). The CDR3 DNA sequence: TGTGCCAGCAGCGTAGCTCCGGGGGAGACCCAGTACTTC. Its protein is CASSVAPGETQYF. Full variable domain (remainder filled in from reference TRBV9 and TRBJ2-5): DSGVTQTPKHLITATGQRVTLRCSPRSGDLSVYWYQQSLDQGLQFLIQYYNGEERAKGNILERFSAQQFPDLHSELNLSSLELGDSALYFCASSVAPGETQYFGPGTRLLVL.